Below are 30 T cell receptor beta chains sequenced from a single sample in a study of blood T cell repertoires in COVID-19. Clones were sequenced by immunoSEQ multiplex PCR, and TCRdb holds only the in-frame ones, with some missing. The table shows about 97,000 clones, with over 75% occurring only once. Sequenced sample: peripheral blood. The receptors shown here come from a human donor in a cohort sampled during active COVID-19.

The rearrangement joins TRBV7-9 to TRBJ1-1, with D unclear. V was cut by 5 bases and J by 2 bases, with 12 bases left in between. Looked up from germline, CDR1 is SEHNR and CDR2 is FQNEAQ (reference sequence). The CDR3 has 14 amino acids. The CDR3 protein is CASSPSGGNTEAFF. DNA for the CDR3: TGTGCCAGCAGCCCGTCTGGCGGAAACACTGAAGCTTTCTTT. The full variable domain, its missing parts supplied by reference TRBV7-9 and TRBJ1-1, is DTGVSQNPRHKITKRGQNVTFRCDPISEHNRLYWYRQTLGQGPEFLTYFQNEAQLEKSRLLSDRFSAERPKGSFSTLEIQRTEQGDSAMYLCASSPSGGNTEAFFGQGTRLTVV.

The genes are TRBV18 and TRBJ1-1, with D perhaps TRBD1 (5 bases). Germline values: CDR1 KGHSH, CDR2 LQKENI. V was cut by 3 bases and J by 1 base, with 6 bases left in between. There are 13 residues in the CDR3. In DNA, the CDR3 is TGTGCCAGCTCACCCGGACAGAACACTGAAGCTTTCTTT. Translating it yields CASSPGQNTEAFF.

Turning to this clone: One end of the junction varies from germline; a read error may be responsible. V and J are TRBV7-9 and TRBJ2-7, with a possible D match to TRBD1 (5 bases). Germline-derived CDR1 and CDR2 are SEHNR and FQNEAQ (reference sequence). This CDR3 spans 13 amino acids. The CDR3 is CASSTGSHHASNF. The CDR3 DNA is TGTGCCAGCAGCACAGGTTCTCACCACGCATCGAACTTC.

A word on this clone: This same CDR3 is encoded by further DNA sequences in the sample. The genes are TRBV7-2 and TRBJ2-3, with a tentative D call TRBD2 (5 bases). Trimming cost V 0 bases and J 2 bases, with 9 bases left between them. Germline CDR1 is SGHTA and CDR2 is FQGNSA. This CDR3 spans 15 amino acids. As DNA, the CDR3 is TGTGCCAGCAGCTTAGCGTCCGGGAACACAGATACGCAGTATTTT. Residues: CASSLASGNTDTQYF. Full variable domain (missing parts from reference TRBV7-2 and TRBJ2-3): GAGVSQSPSNKVTEKGKDVELRCDPISGHTALYWYRQSLGQGLEFLIYFQGNSAPDKSGLPSDRFSAERTGGSVSTLTIQRTQQEDSAVYLCASSLASGNTDTQYFGPGTRLTVL.

The genes are TRBV7-2 and TRBJ2-7, with D possibly being TRBD2 (6 bases). Trimming removed 5 bases from V and 6 bases from J, with 17 bases in between. The CDR3 consists of 14 residues. Germline V CDR1 and CDR2: SGHTA, FQGNSA. The CDR3 sequence is CASSPGIAEGEQYF. The DNA for the CDR3 is TGTGCCAGCAGCCCCGGGATAGCGGAGGGCGAGCAGTACTTC.

In its sample, this clone was seen once. The J gene is TRBJ1-3, the V gene TRBV20-1; D might be TRBD1 (6 bases). This CDR3 spans 14 amino acids. With 3 bases removed from V and 4 bases from J, the gap between germline ends came to 13 bases. From germline, CDR1 is DFQATT and CDR2 SNEGSKA (reference sequence). The CDR3 spells CSASPGAGGNTIYF. CDR3 DNA sequence: TGCAGTGCTAGTCCAGGGGCAGGAGGAAACACCATATATTTT.

This chain links TRBV6-5 with TRBJ1-5; possibly TRBD1 for D (5 bases). Trimming removed 11 bases from V and 6 bases from J, with 20 bases in between. This CDR3 is built from 14 residues. Germline-derived CDR1 and CDR2 are MNHEY and SVGAGI. The CDR3 coding sequence is TGTGCCGGCGCCAGGGATTATCAGCGTCAGCCCCAGCATTTT. It specifies CAGARDYQRQPQHF.

This chain joins TRBV27 and TRBJ2-2, with TRBD1 matching 9 bases. This CDR3 region has 16 residues. In germline, CDR1 is MNHEY, CDR2 SMNVEV (reference sequence). V gave up 5 bases and J gave up 4 bases; unmatched junction bases: 8. The CDR3 DNA sequence: TGTGCCAGCAGTGCCGGGACAGGGATAGTCACCGGGGAGCTGTTTTTT. This encodes CASSAGTGIVTGELFF.

This clone was counted between two and nine times. The CDR3 is CASSHGGLAGSYEQYF. The CDR3 DNA is TGTGCCAGCAGCCACGGGGGGCTAGCGGGCTCCTACGAGCAGTACTTC. This chain uses TRBV4-2 with TRBJ2-7; TRBD2 aligns across 8 bases. This CDR3 is 16 amino acids long. Trimming at V came to 3 bases and at J to 0 bases, leaving 7 bases not matched to a gene. Germline CDR1 LGHNA, CDR2 YNFKEQ.

CDR3 coding DNA: TGTGCCAGCAGCGTAGGGACTCAGGATGGCTACACCTTC. This sequence encodes CASSVGTQDGYTF. The chain uses TRBV9 and TRBJ1-2, with D uncertain. The V gene's germline CDR1 is SGDLS and CDR2 YYNGEE. Trimming removed 0 bases at V and 6 bases at J, with 9 bases between. The CDR3 extends over 13 amino acids. The complete variable domain, with remaining parts taken from reference TRBV9 and TRBJ1-2, reads DSGVTQTPKHLITATGQRVTLRCSPRSGDLSVYWYQQSLDQGLQFLIQYYNGEERAKGNILERFSAQQFPDLHSELNLSSLELGDSALYFCASSVGTQDGYTFGSGTRLTVV.

V and J are TRBV18 and TRBJ1-1; 7 nucleotides line up with TRBD1. With 0 bases clipped from V and 9 bases from J, the junction kept 4 bases outside the gene matches. The CDR3 consists of 13 residues. The germline CDR1 and CDR2 sequences are KGHSH and LQKENI. CDR3 nucleotides: TGTGCCAGCTCACCACCGCCGGGACAGAAAGCTTTCTTT. Translation: CASSPPPGQKAFF.

This chain joins TRBV10-3 and TRBJ2-3; D not certain. Germline V gives CDR1 ENHRY, CDR2 SYGVKD. V lost 6 bases and J 6 bases, leaving 7 bases between the germline ends. The CDR3 totals 11 residues. CDR3 region: CAIRGMDTQYF. CDR3 sequence (DNA): TGTGCCATCAGGGGCATGGATACGCAGTATTTT.

This chain uses TRBV11-2 with TRBJ1-6, with a weak D call TRBD1 (5 bases). Trimming shortened V by 4 bases and J by 7 bases, and 14 bases separated the two germline ends. Looked up from germline, CDR1 is SGHAT and CDR2 is FQNNGV. This CDR3 contains 15 residues. The DNA for the CDR3 is TGTGCCAGCAGCTCCTGGAAACAGGAAAATTCACCCCTCCACTTT. Amino acids: CASSSWKQENSPLHF.

The chain employs TRBV7-8 and TRBJ2-2; 9 bases line up with TRBD1. After removal of 5 bases from V and 4 bases from J, the junction contained 11 bases not matched to a gene. Germline V gives CDR1 SGHVS, CDR2 FQNEAQ. The CDR3 extends over 17 amino acids. CDR3 residues: CASSPRRDRAGTGELFF. In DNA form, the CDR3 reads TGTGCCAGCAGCCCCAGGCGGGACAGGGCTGGCACCGGGGAGCTGTTTTTT.

The CDR3 coding sequence is TGTGCCAGCTCACCAAGAGGGGGCCGTGAAAAACTGTTTTTT. Translation gives CASSPRGGREKLFF. J is TRBJ1-4 and V is TRBV18; 7 bases align to TRBD1. This CDR3 is 14 amino acids long. The J segment lost 7 bases and the V segment lost 2 bases, leaving 4 bases of the junction unmatched. CDR1 KGHSH and CDR2 LQKENI come from the germline V gene.

This clone has only one observation. The rearrangement links TRBV5-8 to TRBJ1-1; tentatively, D is TRBD1 (6 bases). Germline V CDR1 and CDR2: SGHTS, YDEGEE. V gave up 0 bases and J gave up 6 bases, with 12 bases separating them. The CDR3 extends over 14 amino acids. CDR3 DNA sequence: TGTGCCAGCAGCTTGGCCCGAGGGGGAGCTGAAGCTTTCTTT. It encodes CASSLARGGAEAFF. Full variable domain (outside the CDR3, taken from reference TRBV5-8 and TRBJ1-1): EAGVTQSPTHLIKTRGQQATLRCSPISGHTSVYWYQQALGLGLQFLLWYDEGEERNRGNFPPRFSGRQFPNYSSELNVNALELEDSALYLCASSLARGGAEAFFGQGTRLTVV.

This sequence joins TRBV5-4 and TRBJ2-2; 7 bases match TRBD2. Looked up from germline, CDR1 is SGHNT and CDR2 is YYREEE (reference sequence). Losses at the gene ends were 4 bases for V and 3 bases for J; bases not matched to a gene: 6. The CDR3 contains 15 residues. CDR3 nucleotide sequence: TGTGCCAGCAGCCTTGGGGGGGAGTACACCGGGGAGCTGTTTTTT. Protein sequence: CASSLGGEYTGELFF.

The chain employs TRBV28 and TRBJ2-7, with D possibly matching TRBD1 (5 bases). This CDR3 has 13 amino acids. The V and J ends lost 0 bases and 5 bases respectively, with 8 bases between them. CDR1 and CDR2 from the germline V gene are MDHEN and SYDVKM. The CDR3 loop reads CASSLWGLHEQYF. The CDR3, as DNA: TGTGCCAGCAGTTTATGGGGGCTCCACGAGCAGTACTTC.

V gene TRBV9 combines with J gene TRBJ2-5; 12 bases are shared with TRBD2. Germline CDR1 is SGDLS and CDR2 is YYNGEE. J was trimmed by 2 bases and V by 0 bases; bases with no gene match: 5. CDR3 length: 17 amino acids. The CDR3 nucleotides read TGTGCCAGCAGCGTAGGGGCTAGCGGGAGGGTTCAAGAGACCCAGTACTTC. Its protein product is CASSVGASGRVQETQYF.

This clone has just a few counts. The V gene is TRBV24-1, the J gene TRBJ2-7, with 10 bases lining up with TRBD2. Germline lookup yields CDR1 KGHDR and CDR2 SFDVKD. With 6 bases clipped from V and 2 bases from J, the junction kept 3 bases outside the gene matches. CDR3 length: 14 residues. The CDR3 DNA reads TGTGCCACCAGTCCGAGCGGGAGGGCCTACGAGCAGTACTTC. It yields the protein CATSPSGRAYEQYF.

This chain links TRBV19 with TRBJ2-5; D perhaps matches TRBD1 (6 bases). This CDR3 spans 14 amino acids. The V gene's germline CDR1 is LNHDA and CDR2 SQIVND (reference sequence). V lost 3 bases and J lost 1, with 9 bases in between. The CDR3 nucleotides are TGTGCCAGTAGTATTGGACAGACCCAAGAGACCCAGTACTTC. Amino acid sequence: CASSIGQTQETQYF.

This clone showed up just once. This rearrangement joins TRBV19 to TRBJ2-5; 7 nucleotides line up with TRBD1. Germline V gives CDR1 LNHDA, CDR2 SQIVND (reference sequence). The CDR3 covers 14 residues. V was pared by 5 bases and J by 0 bases, with 3 bases of the junction left unmatched. The CDR3 DNA follows: TGTGCCAGTAGTCTTGGACAGGACCAAGAGACCCAGTACTTC. It specifies CASSLGQDQETQYF.

This clone was seen a single time. The sample contains more than one DNA sequence encoding this CDR3. The chain has TRBV6-5 and TRBJ1-1, with a weak D call TRBD1 (6 bases). The CDR3 covers 14 residues. V was clipped by 2 bases and J by 2 bases, with 9 bases between them. Per the germline V gene, CDR1 is MNHEY and CDR2 is SVGAGI. The CDR3 nucleotides read TGTGCCAGCAGTTACCTACAGGGTAACACTGAAGCTTTCTTT. Its translation: CASSYLQGNTEAFF.

V usage is TRBV5-4 and J usage is TRBJ2-1; 13 bases agree with TRBD2. Trimming took 2 bases from V and 7 from J; bases not matched to a gene: 3. CDR3 length equals 15 residues. In germline, CDR1 is SGHNT, CDR2 YYREEE (reference sequence). This chain's CDR3 is CASSFGLAGVNEQFF. CDR3 in DNA: TGTGCCAGCAGCTTTGGACTAGCGGGAGTGAATGAGCAGTTCTTC.

The genes are TRBV18 and TRBJ2-6; D is uncertain. CDR1 is KGHSH, CDR2 LQKENI, per germline. The V gene lost 10 bases and the J gene lost 1 base, with 14 bases spanning the gap. The CDR3 contains 15 residues. CDR3 coding DNA: TGTGCCACCCTGGGTTCGGGTTCTGGGGCCAACGTCCTGACTTTC. Its translation: CATLGSGSGANVLTF.

This chain connects TRBV6-6 to TRBJ1-4, with 7 bases identical to TRBD1. Germline loops: CDR1 MNHNY, CDR2 SVGAGI (reference sequence). With V trimmed by 6 bases and J by 3 bases, 7 bases remained unmatched. The CDR3 runs to 15 residues. This CDR3 is CASRNRQGSNEKLFF. The DNA of the CDR3 is TGTGCCAGCAGGAATAGACAGGGCTCTAATGAAAAACTGTTTTTT.

The chain recombines TRBV5-8 with TRBJ1-2, with a possible D match to TRBD1 (5 bases). Germline loops: CDR1 SGHTS, CDR2 YDEGEE. V was cut by 4 bases and J by 5 bases, with 12 bases left in between. This CDR3 has 13 amino acids. This chain's CDR3 is CASSGTPFYGYTF. CDR3 DNA sequence: TGTGCCAGCAGCGGGACTCCATTTTATGGCTACACCTTC.

The chain combines TRBV19 with TRBJ1-1, with D possibly TRBD1 on 6 matching bases. The CDR3 sequence is 13 residues long. Trimming removed 6 bases at V and 6 bases at J, with 14 bases between. Germline V CDR1 and CDR2: LNHDA, SQIVND (reference sequence). CDR3 loop: CASRGTIFPEAFF. CDR3 in DNA: TGTGCCAGTAGAGGGACAATATTCCCTGAAGCTTTCTTT. Full variable domain (outside the CDR3, taken from reference TRBV19 and TRBJ1-1): DGGITQSPKYLFRKEGQNVTLSCEQNLNHDAMYWYRQDPGQGLRLIYYSQIVNDFQKGDIAEGYSVSREKKESFPLTVTSAQKNPTAFYLCASRGTIFPEAFFGQGTRLTVV.

The gene calls are TRBV4-3 and TRBJ2-1, with TRBD2 matching over 13 bases. The CDR3 sequence is 18 residues long. V shed 4 bases and J 7 bases; nucleotides not matched to a gene: 13. Germline values: CDR1 LGHNA, CDR2 YSLEER. Here the CDR3 DNA reads TGCGCCAGCAGCCGACGGACTAGCGGGAGATTGTTGGGGAATGAGCAGTTCTTC. Translated, it gives CASSRRTSGRLLGNEQFF.

The chain combines TRBV27 with TRBJ2-2, with D possibly being TRBD1 (5 bases). Germline values: CDR1 MNHEY, CDR2 SMNVEV (reference sequence). This CDR3 is built from 15 residues. Trimming left V 0 bases short and J 3 bases short, with 8 bases between. This CDR3 reads CASSLSGADTGELFF. The CDR3, as DNA: TGTGCCAGCAGTTTATCTGGGGCGGACACCGGGGAGCTGTTTTTT.